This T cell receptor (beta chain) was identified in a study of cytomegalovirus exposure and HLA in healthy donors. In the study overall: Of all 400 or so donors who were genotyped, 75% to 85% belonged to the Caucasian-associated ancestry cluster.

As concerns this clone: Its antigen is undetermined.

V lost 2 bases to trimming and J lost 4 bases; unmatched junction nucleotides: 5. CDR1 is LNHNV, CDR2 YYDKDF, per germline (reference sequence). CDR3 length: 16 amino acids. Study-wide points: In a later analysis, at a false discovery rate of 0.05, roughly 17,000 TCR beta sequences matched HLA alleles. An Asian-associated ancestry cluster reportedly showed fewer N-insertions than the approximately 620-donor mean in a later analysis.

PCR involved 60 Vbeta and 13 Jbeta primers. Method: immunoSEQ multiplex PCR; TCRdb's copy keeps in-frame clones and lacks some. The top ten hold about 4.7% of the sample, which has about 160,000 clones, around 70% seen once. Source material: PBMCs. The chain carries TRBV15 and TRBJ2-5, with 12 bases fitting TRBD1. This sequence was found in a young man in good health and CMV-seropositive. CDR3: CATSRPGQGASETQYF. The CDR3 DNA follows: TGTGCCACCAGCAGACCGGGACAGGGGGCATCAGAGACCCAGTACTTC.